This entry lists 31 T cell receptor beta chains sequenced from one sample in a study of T cell responses to AZD1222 COVID-19 vaccine (dated by TCRdb to 2020 to 2022). The sample's time point label, in plain terms: about 28 days (+/-7) after the second vaccine dose. The library came from the immunoSEQ multiplex PCR assay. TCRdb stores this immuneACCESS table with in-frame sequences only. Part of the clones is absent; in the studies checked, under half of the shortfall reflects unresolved V genes, and no reason is known for the rest. The sample includes some 130,000 clones, with 80% to 95% observed a single time. The ten largest clones add up to 6.5% to 8.5% of the sample. The starting material was peripheral blood, obtained 28 days after the second AZD1222 dose. These TCRs come from an adult who received the AZD1222 COVID-19 vaccine.

This chain joins TRBV19 and TRBJ2-5; D unresolved. CDR1 is LNHDA, CDR2 SQIVND, per germline (reference sequence). The V end was cut by 1 base, the J end by 1 base, with 7 bases between. The CDR3 totals 14 residues. The CDR3 nucleotides read TGTGCCAGTAGTATAGCTTCAGCCCAAGAGACCCAGTACTTC. It specifies CASSIASAQETQYF.

The chain combines TRBV2 with TRBJ1-2, with a tentative D call TRBD1 (5 bases). Germline V gene data show CDR1 as SNHLY and CDR2 as FYNNEI. The length of the CDR3 is 13 residues. Between the trimmed V and J ends, which lost 5 bases and 2 bases, there was a span of 9 bases. CDR3 loop: CASSRTPNYGYTF. Written as DNA, the CDR3 is TGTGCCAGCAGTCGGACACCCAACTATGGCTACACCTTC.

V is TRBV19 and J is TRBJ1-4; 7 bases fit TRBD1. Germline CDR1 LNHDA, CDR2 SQIVND (reference sequence). The CDR3 totals 14 residues. The J segment lost 2 bases and the V segment lost 8 bases, leaving 5 bases of the junction unmatched. CDR3 coding DNA: TGTGCCAGTGGATCAGGGGGGACTAATGAAAAACTGTTTTTT. Its protein is CASGSGGTNEKLFF.

V and J are TRBV5-1 and TRBJ2-5; 8 nucleotides align to TRBD2. Germline V gene data show CDR1 as SGHRS and CDR2 as YFSETQ. Unmatched junction bases numbered 9, after V lost 3 bases and J lost 5 bases. CDR3 length: 15 residues. The CDR3 sequence: CASSSLAGPRETQYF. The DNA of the CDR3 is TGCGCCAGCAGCTCTTTAGCGGGGCCGCGTGAGACCCAGTACTTC.

The chain has TRBV5-1 and TRBJ1-1; a possible D gene is TRBD1 (6 bases). This CDR3 contains 14 residues. In germline, CDR1 is SGHRS, CDR2 YFSETQ. V lost 6 bases to trimming and J lost 2 bases, with 14 bases between them. CDR3 coding DNA: TGCGCCAGCAAAGACGGGACATACAACACTGAAGCTTTCTTT. This translates into CASKDGTYNTEAFF.

Here the CDR3 reads CASSLYETGTEAFF. The CDR3 coding sequence is TGTGCCAGCAGCTTGTACGAGACAGGCACTGAAGCTTTCTTT. This sequence joins TRBV5-8 and TRBJ1-1; D possibly corresponds to TRBD1 (6 bases). V lost 1 base and J lost 4, with 11 bases in between. Per the germline V gene, CDR1 is SGHTS and CDR2 is YDEGEE. CDR3 size: 14 residues.

CDR3 residues: CASSLDGGAWETQYF. The CDR3 DNA reads TGTGCCAGCAGTTTGGACGGGGGGGCCTGGGAGACCCAGTACTTC. The chain has TRBV6-5 and TRBJ2-5; 8 nucleotides match TRBD2. The CDR3 is 15 residues long. Germline values: CDR1 MNHEY, CDR2 SVGAGI. V lost 4 bases and J lost 5; bases outside the gene matches: 9.

The chain employs TRBV2 and TRBJ2-7; 9 bases are shared with TRBD1. The ends lost 6 bases at V and 6 bases at J; junction bases unmatched: 12. CDR1 is SNHLY and CDR2 is FYNNEI in the germline V gene. The CDR3 is 15 residues long. The CDR3 loop is CASSIRDREAGEQYF. CDR3 nucleotides: TGTGCCAGCAGCATTCGGGACAGGGAGGCGGGCGAGCAGTACTTC.

V usage is TRBV30 and J usage is TRBJ2-7; 7 bases align to TRBD2. Germline V gene data show CDR1 as GTSNPN and CDR2 as SVGIG (reference sequence). The junction had 8 bases not matched to a gene; V was cut back by 5 bases and J by 10 bases. The CDR3 extends over 11 amino acids. DNA of the CDR3: TGTGCCTGGGGTCTTGGGGGGGAACAGTACTTC. This sequence encodes CAWGLGGEQYF.

V is TRBV6-2 or TRBV6-3 and J is TRBJ1-1, with 9 nucleotides matching TRBD1. J gave up 5 bases and V 6 bases, and 10 bases lay outside the gene matches. The CDR3 spans 15 residues. The germline CDR1 and CDR2 sequences are MNHEY and SVGEGT. The CDR3 DNA reads as TGTGCCAGCAGCGACAGGGGGATTGACGTTACTGAAGCTTTCTTT. Translation gives CASSDRGIDVTEAFF.

This chain joins TRBV5-4 and TRBJ2-1; 13 bases are a match to TRBD2. The germline CDR1 and CDR2 sequences are SGHNT and YYREEE (reference sequence). This CDR3 region has 14 residues. The V and J ends lost 9 bases and 8 bases, in that order; junction bases with no gene match: 8. The CDR3 DNA is TGTGCCACCGCGGGACTAGCGGGGATCGATGAGCAGTTCTTC. This encodes CATAGLAGIDEQFF.

This CDR3 reads CASSLTRGAHRLYEQYF. As DNA, the CDR3 is TGTGCCAGCAGCTTAACGCGAGGGGCCCACCGCCTCTACGAGCAGTACTTC. The chain combines TRBV7-6 with TRBJ2-7; tentatively, D is TRBD1 or TRBD2 (5 bases each). Germline loops: CDR1 SGHVS, CDR2 FNYEAQ. The CDR3 is made up of 17 amino acids. The germline V and J ends were trimmed by 2 bases and 3 bases, with 20 bases remaining between them.

This sequence joins TRBV2 and TRBJ1-2; D remains ambiguous. V lost 7 bases and J 2 bases, leaving 11 bases between the germline ends. CDR3 length: 13 amino acids. Germline values: CDR1 SNHLY, CDR2 FYNNEI. CDR3 loop: CASTSDTNYGYTF. The CDR3 DNA follows: TGTGCCAGCACCTCAGACACCAACTATGGCTACACCTTC.

The chain combines TRBV6-5 with TRBJ2-7; no clear D gene. Trimming took 2 bases from V and 2 from J, leaving 10 bases between them. The germline V gene encodes CDR1 MNHEY and CDR2 SVGAGI. CDR3 length: 14 residues. CDR3 in amino acids: CASSYDPLAYEQYF. CDR3 bases: TGTGCCAGCAGTTACGACCCGTTAGCCTACGAGCAGTACTTC.

The chain uses TRBV11-3 and TRBJ1-1, with a weak D call TRBD1 (5 bases). Germline CDR1 reads SGHNT; CDR2 reads YENEEA. The V and J ends lost 5 bases and 6 bases respectively, with 16 bases between them. The CDR3 is 14 residues long. CDR3 nucleotides: TGTGCCAGCAGCCTTGGGGGAGACCGAGCTGAAGCTTTCTTT. Its protein is CASSLGGDRAEAFF.

The chain combines TRBV6-5 with TRBJ2-1; maybe TRBD2 (6 bases). The V and J ends lost 4 bases and 10 bases respectively, with 17 bases between them. The germline CDR1 and CDR2 sequences are MNHEY and SVGAGI. The CDR3 consists of 14 residues. The CDR3 bases are TGTGCCAGCAGTTGGGCCAGGCGGGCGGGGGAGCAGTTCTTC. Encoded protein: CASSWARRAGEQFF.

The genes are TRBV6-5 and TRBJ1-4, with D hard to call. V lost 8 bases to trimming and J lost 1 base, with 11 bases between them. Germline values: CDR1 MNHEY, CDR2 SVGAGI. The CDR3 has 14 residues. The DNA of the CDR3 is TGTGCCAGCGAGGAACGTGGAACTAATGAAAAACTGTTTTTT. Its translation: CASEERGTNEKLFF.

The rearrangement joins TRBV27 to TRBJ2-3; D is uncertain. The V gene lost 8 bases and the J gene lost 1 base, with 13 bases spanning the gap. Germline V CDR1 and CDR2: MNHEY, SMNVEV (reference sequence). The CDR3 spans 14 residues. CDR3 nucleotide sequence: TGTGCCAGCGTGTCTTCGTGGGGCACAGATACGCAGTATTTT. Translation gives CASVSSWGTDTQYF.

The rearrangement uses TRBV5-5 and TRBJ1-2, with unresolved D. The V end lost 1 base, the J end lost 2 bases, and 6 bases lay between the germline ends. This CDR3 is 13 amino acids long. The germline CDR1 and CDR2 sequences are SGHKS and YYEKEE (reference sequence). CDR3 amino acids: CASSLSGNYGYTF. The CDR3 DNA reads TGTGCCAGCAGCTTGTCAGGAAACTATGGCTACACCTTC.

The chain combines TRBV18 with TRBJ2-5; TRBD1 might be the D (5 bases). V dropped 6 bases and J dropped 5 bases, with 13 bases sitting between them. The V gene's germline CDR1 is KGHSH and CDR2 LQKENI. This CDR3 region has 13 residues. CDR3 in DNA: TGTGCCAGCTCCGTCCGGTACAGGGAGACCCAGTACTTC. Translating it yields CASSVRYRETQYF. The variable domain in full, completed from reference TRBV18 and TRBJ2-5, reads NAGVMQNPRHLVRRRGQEARLRCSPMKGHSHVYWYRQLPEEGLKFMVYLQKENIIDESGMPKERFSAEFPKEGPSILRIQQVVRGDSAAYFCASSVRYRETQYFGPGTRLLVL.

The rearrangement links TRBV15 to TRBJ2-3; 15 nucleotides match TRBD2. This CDR3 is built from 17 residues. Losses at the gene ends were 1 base for V and 6 bases for J; bases not matched to a gene: 5. The germline CDR1 and CDR2 sequences are LNHNV and YYDKDF (reference sequence). CDR3 in amino acids: CATSRAVGLAGGDTQYF. The DNA of the CDR3 is TGTGCCACCAGCAGAGCGGTAGGACTAGCGGGGGGGGATACGCAGTATTTT.

In its sample, this clone was seen once. The chain joins TRBV2 to TRBJ1-4, with TRBD1 matching over 7 bases. The J segment lost 5 bases and the V segment lost 6 bases, leaving 3 bases of the junction unmatched. The CDR3 contains 13 residues. Per germline, CDR1 SNHLY and CDR2 FYNNEI. This chain's CDR3 is CASRQTGNEKLFF. CDR3 DNA sequence: TGTGCCAGCAGGCAGACAGGGAATGAAAAACTGTTTTTT.

In the case of this clone: One end of the junction is discordant with germline, which a read error may explain. The J gene is TRBJ1-2, the V gene TRBV23-1; 9 bases line up with TRBD1. TRBV23-1 falls under the ORF class, with uncertain function. The CDR3 loop spans 12 amino acids. The DNA for the CDR3 is TGCGCCAGCAGTCAATTTCCAACAGGGGGCCGCTTC. It translates to CASSQFPTGGRF.

V usage is TRBV6-2 or TRBV6-3 and J usage is TRBJ2-3; D is possibly TRBD2 (5 bases). The CDR3 contains 16 residues. Trimming cost V 4 bases and J 2 bases, with 16 bases left between them. From germline, CDR1 is MNHEY and CDR2 SVGEGT. CDR3 DNA: TGTGCCAGCAGTTTTCAACTAGTTTCGACCACAGATACGCAGTATTTT. Translating it yields CASSFQLVSTTDTQYF.

The J gene is TRBJ2-7, the V gene TRBV7-6; 11 nucleotides agree with TRBD2. With V trimmed by 0 bases and J by 3 bases, 1 base remained unmatched. The germline V gene has CDR1 SGHVS and CDR2 FNYEAQ. The CDR3 is made up of 15 amino acids. In DNA, the CDR3 is TGTGCCAGCAGCTTAGCCGGGACTAGCGGCTACGAGCAGTACTTC. Translating gives CASSLAGTSGYEQYF.

The V gene is TRBV4-3, the J gene TRBJ2-5, with 7 bases that match TRBD2. V trimming: 1 base; J trimming: 0 bases; junction bases outside the gene matches: 8. The CDR3 length is 17 residues. Germline CDR1 reads LGHNA; CDR2 reads YSLEER. In nucleotides, the CDR3 is TGCGCCAGCAGCCAAGTAGGGAGGGGTCTGTACCAAGAGACCCAGTACTTC. This sequence encodes CASSQVGRGLYQETQYF.

The gene calls are TRBV7-9 and TRBJ1-4; 7 nucleotides align to TRBD1. The junction had 10 bases not matched to a gene; V was cut back by 3 bases and J by 0 bases. The length of the CDR3 is 18 residues. Germline CDR1 and CDR2: SEHNR and FQNEAQ (reference sequence). The CDR3 DNA follows: TGTGCCAGCAGCTTCGGTATAGCAGGGGGGTCAACTAATGAAAAACTGTTTTTT. This codes for CASSFGIAGGSTNEKLFF.

This chain links TRBV3-1 (or the pseudogene TRBV3-2) with TRBJ2-3, with 7 bases identical to TRBD1. J lost 1 base, V lost 5 bases, and 6 bases had no gene match. The CDR3 spans 15 residues. Germline CDR1 and CDR2: LGHDT and YNNKEL (reference sequence). The CDR3 reads CASSSWDSRTDTQYF. For the CDR3, the DNA is TGTGCCAGCAGCTCTTGGGACAGCCGCACAGATACGCAGTATTTT.

This chain connects TRBV6-1 to TRBJ1-3, with TRBD1 as a possible D gene (5 bases). Germline loops: CDR1 MNHNS, CDR2 SASEGT. The CDR3 consists of 13 residues. Trimming removed 6 bases from V and 3 bases from J, with 9 bases in between. The CDR3 here is CASRGQLGNTIYF. The CDR3 DNA follows: TGTGCCAGCAGAGGACAACTTGGAAACACCATATATTTT.

V is TRBV6-5 and J is TRBJ1-2, with D unresolved. This CDR3 spans 13 amino acids. From germline, CDR1 is MNHEY and CDR2 SVGAGI. V lost 5 bases to trimming and J lost 4 bases, with 11 bases between them. The CDR3: CASSPTEIYGYTF. The CDR3 DNA reads as TGTGCCAGCAGTCCGACCGAAATCTATGGCTACACCTTC.

CDR3 amino acids: CASSFSPSGEYGYTF. CDR3 sequence (DNA): TGTGCCAGTAGCTTTTCTCCTTCAGGGGAATATGGCTACACCTTC. V gene TRBV19 combines with J gene TRBJ1-2, with D possibly being TRBD1 (6 bases). The V end lost 6 bases, the J end lost 5 bases, and 19 bases lay between the germline ends. Germline V gene data show CDR1 as LNHDA and CDR2 as SQIVND (reference sequence). CDR3 length: 15 amino acids.